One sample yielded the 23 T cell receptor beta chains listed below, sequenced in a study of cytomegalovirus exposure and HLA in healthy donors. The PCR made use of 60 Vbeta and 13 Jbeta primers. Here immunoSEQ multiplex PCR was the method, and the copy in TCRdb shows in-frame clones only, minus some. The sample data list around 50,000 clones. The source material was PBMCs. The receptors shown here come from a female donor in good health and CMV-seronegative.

The CDR3 protein is CASSYGEGGYEQYF. CDR3 nucleotide sequence: TGCGCCAGCAGCTACGGAGAGGGAGGCTACGAGCAGTACTTC. V usage is TRBV5-1 and J usage is TRBJ2-7, with D perhaps TRBD2 (6 bases). Trimming took off 3 bases at V and 3 bases at J, with 13 bases between the two ends. The germline gives CDR1 SGHRS, CDR2 YFSETQ. CDR3 length equals 14 residues. Full variable domain (outside the CDR3, taken from reference TRBV5-1 and TRBJ2-7): KAGVTQTPRYLIKTRGQQVTLSCSPISGHRSVSWYQQTPGQGLQFLFEYFSETQRNKGNFPGRFSGRQFSNSRSEMNVSTLELGDSALYLCASSYGEGGYEQYFGPGTRLTVT.

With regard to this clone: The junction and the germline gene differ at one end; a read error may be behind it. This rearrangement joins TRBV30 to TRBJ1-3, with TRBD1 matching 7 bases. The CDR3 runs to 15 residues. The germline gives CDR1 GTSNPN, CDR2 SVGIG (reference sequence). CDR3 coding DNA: TGTGCCGGGAGTGTAGGCAGGGGGGATCCCAACACCATATATTTT. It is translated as CAGSVGRGDPNTIYF.

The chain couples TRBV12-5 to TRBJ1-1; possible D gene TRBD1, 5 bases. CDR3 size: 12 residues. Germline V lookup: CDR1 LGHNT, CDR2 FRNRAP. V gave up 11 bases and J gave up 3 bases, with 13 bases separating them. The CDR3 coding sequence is TGTGCTGGAAGACAGAGAGACACTGAAGCTTTCTTT. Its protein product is CAGRQRDTEAFF.

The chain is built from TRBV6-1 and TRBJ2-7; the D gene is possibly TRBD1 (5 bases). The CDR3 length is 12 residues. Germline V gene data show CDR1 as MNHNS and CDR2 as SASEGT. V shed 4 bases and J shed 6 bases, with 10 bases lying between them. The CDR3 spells CASSGSGREQYF. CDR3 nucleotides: TGTGCCAGCAGTGGATCAGGGCGCGAGCAGTACTTC.

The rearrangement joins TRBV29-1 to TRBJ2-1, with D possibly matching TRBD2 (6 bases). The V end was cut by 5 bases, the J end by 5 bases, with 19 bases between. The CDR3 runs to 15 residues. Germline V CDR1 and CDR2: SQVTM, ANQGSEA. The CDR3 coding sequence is TGCAGCGTTAGACGGGGGAAGAGGTTGGACAATGAGCAGTTCTTC. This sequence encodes CSVRRGKRLDNEQFF.

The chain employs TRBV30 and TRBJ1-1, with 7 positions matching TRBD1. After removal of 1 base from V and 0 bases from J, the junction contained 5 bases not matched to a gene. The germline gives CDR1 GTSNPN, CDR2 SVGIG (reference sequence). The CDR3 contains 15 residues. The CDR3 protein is CAWSAPDRLNTEAFF. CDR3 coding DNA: TGTGCCTGGAGTGCCCCGGACAGGCTGAACACTGAAGCTTTCTTT.

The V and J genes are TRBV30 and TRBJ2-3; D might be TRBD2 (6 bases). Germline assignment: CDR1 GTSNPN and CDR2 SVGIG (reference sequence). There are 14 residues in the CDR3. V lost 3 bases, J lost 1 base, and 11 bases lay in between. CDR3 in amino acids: CAWRIGSGTDTQYF. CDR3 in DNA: TGTGCCTGGAGGATCGGGAGTGGCACAGATACGCAGTATTTT.

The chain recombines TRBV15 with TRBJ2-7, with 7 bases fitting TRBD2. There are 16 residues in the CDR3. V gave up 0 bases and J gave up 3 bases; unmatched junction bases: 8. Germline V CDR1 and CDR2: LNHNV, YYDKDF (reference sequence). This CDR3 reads CATSRDRRAGVYEQYF. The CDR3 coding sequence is TGTGCCACCAGCAGAGATCGAAGGGCGGGAGTCTACGAGCAGTACTTC.

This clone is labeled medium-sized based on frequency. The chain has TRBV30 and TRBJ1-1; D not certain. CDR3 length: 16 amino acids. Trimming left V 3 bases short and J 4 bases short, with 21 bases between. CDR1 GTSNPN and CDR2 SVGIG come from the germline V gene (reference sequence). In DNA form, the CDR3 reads TGTGCCTGGAGATCTCTACGGGGAAGGAATCTCACTGAAGCTTTCTTT. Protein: CAWRSLRGRNLTEAFF.

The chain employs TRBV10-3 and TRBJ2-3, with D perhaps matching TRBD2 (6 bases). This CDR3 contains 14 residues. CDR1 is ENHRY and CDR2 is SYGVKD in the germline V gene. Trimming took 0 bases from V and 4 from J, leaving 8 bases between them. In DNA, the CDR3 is TGTGCCATCAGTGAGTCACGGGAGTCAGATACGCAGTATTTT. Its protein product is CAISESRESDTQYF.

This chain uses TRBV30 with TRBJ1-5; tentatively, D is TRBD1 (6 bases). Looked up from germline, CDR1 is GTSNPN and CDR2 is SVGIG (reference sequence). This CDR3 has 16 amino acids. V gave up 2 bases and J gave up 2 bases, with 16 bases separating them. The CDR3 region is CAWSPRGEGGNQPQHF. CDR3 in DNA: TGTGCCTGGAGTCCCAGGGGCGAAGGGGGCAATCAGCCCCAGCATTTT.

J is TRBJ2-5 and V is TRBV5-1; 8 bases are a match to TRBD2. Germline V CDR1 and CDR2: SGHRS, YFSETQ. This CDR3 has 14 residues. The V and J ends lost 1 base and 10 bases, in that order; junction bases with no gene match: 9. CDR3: CASSLSGSRKNQYF. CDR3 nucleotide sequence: TGCGCCAGCAGCTTGAGCGGGAGCAGGAAGAACCAGTACTTC.

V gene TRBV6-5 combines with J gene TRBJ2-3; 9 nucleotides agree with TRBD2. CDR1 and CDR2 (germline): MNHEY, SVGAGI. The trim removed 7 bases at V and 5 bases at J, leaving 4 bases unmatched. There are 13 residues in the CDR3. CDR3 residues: CASMGGGEDTQYF. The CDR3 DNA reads TGTGCCAGCATGGGCGGGGGGGAAGATACGCAGTATTTT.

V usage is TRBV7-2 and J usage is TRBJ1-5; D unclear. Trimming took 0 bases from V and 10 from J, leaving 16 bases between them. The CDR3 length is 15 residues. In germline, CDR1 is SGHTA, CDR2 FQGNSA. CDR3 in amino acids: CASSLAPGSLFPQHF. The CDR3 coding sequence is TGTGCCAGCAGCTTAGCGCCTGGCTCCCTCTTTCCCCAGCATTTT.

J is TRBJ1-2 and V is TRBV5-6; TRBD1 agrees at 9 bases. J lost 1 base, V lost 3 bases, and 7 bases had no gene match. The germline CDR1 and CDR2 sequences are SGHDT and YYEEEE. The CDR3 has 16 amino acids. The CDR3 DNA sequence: TGTGCCAGCAGCTGGAACAGGGGGCGGATTAACTATGGCTACACCTTC. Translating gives CASSWNRGRINYGYTF.

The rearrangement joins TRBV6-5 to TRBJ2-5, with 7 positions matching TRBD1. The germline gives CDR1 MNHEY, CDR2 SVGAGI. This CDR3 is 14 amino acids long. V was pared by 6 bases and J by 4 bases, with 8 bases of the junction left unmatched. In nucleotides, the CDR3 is TGTGCCAGCAGGCAGACAGGGTTCGGAGAGACCCAGTACTTC. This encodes CASRQTGFGETQYF.

This chain's CDR3 is CASSLKWTGGDGYTF. The CDR3 region has the DNA TGTGCCAGCAGTCTTAAATGGACAGGAGGCGATGGCTACACCTTC. The chain combines TRBV27 with TRBJ1-2, with 7 nucleotides matching TRBD1. Germline CDR1 and CDR2: MNHEY and SMNVEV (reference sequence). The trim removed 5 bases at V and 6 bases at J, leaving 12 bases unmatched. The CDR3 spans 15 residues.

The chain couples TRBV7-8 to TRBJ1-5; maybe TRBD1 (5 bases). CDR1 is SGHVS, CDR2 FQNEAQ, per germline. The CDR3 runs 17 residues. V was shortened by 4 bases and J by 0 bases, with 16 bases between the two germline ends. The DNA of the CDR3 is TGTGCCAGCAGCTATCGCACGGGGGGTGGTAGCAATCAGCCCCAGCATTTT. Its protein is CASSYRTGGGSNQPQHF.

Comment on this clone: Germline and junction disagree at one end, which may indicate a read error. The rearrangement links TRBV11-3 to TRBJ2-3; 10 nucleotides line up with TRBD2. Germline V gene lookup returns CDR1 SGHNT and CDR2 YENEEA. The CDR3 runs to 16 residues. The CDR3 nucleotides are TGTGCCAGCAGCGGGCTAGCGGGGGACGACGCAGATAAGCAGTATTTT. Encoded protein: CASSGLAGDDADKQYF.

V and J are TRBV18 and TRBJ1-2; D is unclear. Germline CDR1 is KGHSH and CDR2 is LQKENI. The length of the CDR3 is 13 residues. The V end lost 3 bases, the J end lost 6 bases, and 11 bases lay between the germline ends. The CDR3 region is CASSPRLADGYTF. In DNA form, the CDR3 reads TGTGCCAGCTCACCCAGACTAGCAGATGGCTACACCTTC.

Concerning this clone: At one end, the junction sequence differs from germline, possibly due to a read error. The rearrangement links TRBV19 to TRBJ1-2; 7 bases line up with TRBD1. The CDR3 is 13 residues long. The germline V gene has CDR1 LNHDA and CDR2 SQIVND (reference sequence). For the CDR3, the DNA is TGTGCCAGTAGTGCCCACAGGGGAGGAAATCTTGGTTTC. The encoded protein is CASSAHRGGNLGF.

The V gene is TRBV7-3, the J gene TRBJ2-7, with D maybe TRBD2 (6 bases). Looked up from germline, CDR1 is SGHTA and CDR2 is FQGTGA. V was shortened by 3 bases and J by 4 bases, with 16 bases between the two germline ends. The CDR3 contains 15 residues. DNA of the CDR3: TGTGCCAGCAGCTTGGCGGGGACGCAAGAGTACGAGCAGTACTTC. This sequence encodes CASSLAGTQEYEQYF. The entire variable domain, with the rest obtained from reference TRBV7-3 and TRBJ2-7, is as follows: GAGVSQTPSNKVTEKGKYVELRCDPISGHTALYWYRQSLGQGPEFLIYFQGTGAADDSGLPNDRFFAVRPEGSVSTLKIQRTERGDSAVYLCASSLAGTQEYEQYFGPGTRLTVT.

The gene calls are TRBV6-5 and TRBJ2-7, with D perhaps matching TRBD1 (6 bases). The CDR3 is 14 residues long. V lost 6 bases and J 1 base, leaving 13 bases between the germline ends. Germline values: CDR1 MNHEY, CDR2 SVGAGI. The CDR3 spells CASRTTGDSYEQYF. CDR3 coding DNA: TGTGCCAGCAGAACGACAGGAGATTCCTACGAGCAGTACTTC.